The entry below gives a single T cell receptor (beta chain) sequence along with its context. The target antigen is unknown. The data belong to a study of PD-1 blockade in classical Hodgkin lymphoma. The germline V gene has CDR1 SGHRS and CDR2 YFSETQ. J was trimmed by 7 bases and V by 4 bases; bases with no gene match: 6. This CDR3 comprises 15 residues. Time point indicated: cycle 4 day 1 (C4D1), after 6 weeks of nivolumab. Every patient experienced relapse after autologous stem cell transplantation, and brentuximab vedotin exposure varied. Using magnetic negative selection, the CD4+ T cells were separated out of thawed PBMCs. Study-level results: According to reports, newly diagnosed patients had lower baseline TCR diversity than healthy donors, and relapsed/refractory patients had lower baseline TCR diversity still. Diversity in CD4+ TCRs, unlike that measured in CD8+ TCRs, had risen significantly by C4D1. Still unresolved is the cause of the repertoire differences, which may be disease activity or prior therapy. Patients who responded completely had about the same baseline diversity as newly diagnosed patients.

Profiled with immunoSEQ multiplex PCR; TCRdb holds only in-frame clones, not every one. Of about 9,700 clones listed, roughly four fifths are singletons. The source material was CD4+ T cells from blood, sampled before the fourth cycle of nivolumab. The chain is built from TRBV5-1 and TRBJ1-4, with 11 bases aligning to TRBD1. This receptor was identified in a human donor with classical Hodgkin lymphoma. As DNA, the CDR3 is TGCGCCAGCAGCCCAGGGACAGGGGGGGTTGAAAAACTGTTTTTT. Translated: CASSPGTGGVEKLFF.